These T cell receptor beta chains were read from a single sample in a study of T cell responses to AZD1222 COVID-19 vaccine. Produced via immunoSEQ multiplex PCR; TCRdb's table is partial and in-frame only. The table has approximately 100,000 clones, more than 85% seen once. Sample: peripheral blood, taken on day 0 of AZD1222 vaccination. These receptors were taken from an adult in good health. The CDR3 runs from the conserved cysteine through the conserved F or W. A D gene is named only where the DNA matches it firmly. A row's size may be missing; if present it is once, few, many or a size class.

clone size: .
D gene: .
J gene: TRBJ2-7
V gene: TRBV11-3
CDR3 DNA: TGTGCCAGCAGCCTGCCTTTGTTGGTCGAGCAGTACTTC
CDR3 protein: CASSLPLLVEQYF

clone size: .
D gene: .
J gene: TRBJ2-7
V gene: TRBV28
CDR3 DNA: TGTGCCAGCAGGGTTACAGGAACCTACGAGCAGTACTTC
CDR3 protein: CASRVTGTYEQYF

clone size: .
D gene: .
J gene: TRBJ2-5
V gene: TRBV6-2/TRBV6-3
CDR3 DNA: TGTGCCAGCAGTTCCAAAGAGACCCAGTACTTC
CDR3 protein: CASSSKETQYF

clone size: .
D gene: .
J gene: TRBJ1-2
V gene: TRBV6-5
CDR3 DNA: TGTGCCAGCAACCCTGACAGTCTCAACTATGGCTACACCTTC
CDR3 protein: CASNPDSLNYGYTF

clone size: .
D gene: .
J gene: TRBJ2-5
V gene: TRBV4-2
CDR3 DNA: TGTGCCAGCAGCCAAGGGCTGGCGGGGGCGATCGGAGAGACCCAGTACTTC
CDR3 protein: CASSQGLAGAIGETQYF

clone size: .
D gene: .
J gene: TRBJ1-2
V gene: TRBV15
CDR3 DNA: TGTGCCACCAGCAGTAAAGTTACAGGGTTATATGGCTACACCTTC
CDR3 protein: CATSSKVTGLYGYTF

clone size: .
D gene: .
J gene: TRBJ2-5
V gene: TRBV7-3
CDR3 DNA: TGTGCCAGCAGCTTAAACCCGGGATCCGGGGCCCAGTACTTC
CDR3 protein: CASSLNPGSGAQYF

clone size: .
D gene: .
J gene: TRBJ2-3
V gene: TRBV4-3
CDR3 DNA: TGCGCCAGCAGCCAATCGGGAACAGCTACGCAGTATTTT
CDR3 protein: CASSQSGTATQYF

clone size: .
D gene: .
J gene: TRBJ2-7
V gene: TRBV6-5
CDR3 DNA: TGTGCCAGCACCTTGGACATCTACGAGCAGTACTTC
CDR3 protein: CASTLDIYEQYF

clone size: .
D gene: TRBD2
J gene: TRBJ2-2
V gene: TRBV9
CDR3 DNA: TGTGCCAGCAGCCCCCTCTCGGGAGGCACCGGGGAGCTGTTTTTT
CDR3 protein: CASSPLSGGTGELFF

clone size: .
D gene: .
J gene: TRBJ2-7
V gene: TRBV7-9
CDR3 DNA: TGTGCCAGCAGCTTAGTGGGGGCCTCCTACGAGCAGTACTTC
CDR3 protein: CASSLVGASYEQYF

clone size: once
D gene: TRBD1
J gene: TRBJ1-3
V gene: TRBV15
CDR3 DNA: TGTGCCACCATCCGGGACAGGGTGGCTGGAAACACCATATATTTT
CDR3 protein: CATIRDRVAGNTIYF

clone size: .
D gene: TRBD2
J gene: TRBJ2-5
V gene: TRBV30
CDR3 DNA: TGTGCCTTTACTCTAGCGGGAGGCCCCCAGACCCAGTACTTC
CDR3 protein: CAFTLAGGPQTQYF

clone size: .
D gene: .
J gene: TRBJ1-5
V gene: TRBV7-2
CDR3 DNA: TGTGCCAGCAGCTTAGAGGCGGATCAGCCCCAGCATTTT
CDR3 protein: CASSLEADQPQHF

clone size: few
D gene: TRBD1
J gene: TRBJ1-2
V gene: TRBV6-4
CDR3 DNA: TGTGCCAGCAGTGACTATACGGCGGACAGGGCTGGGGGCTACACCTTC
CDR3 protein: CASSDYTADRAGGYTF

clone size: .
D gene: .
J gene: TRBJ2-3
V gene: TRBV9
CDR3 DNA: TGTGCCAGCAGCCTGGGGCAGCTCGTCACAGATACGCAGTATTTT
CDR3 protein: CASSLGQLVTDTQYF

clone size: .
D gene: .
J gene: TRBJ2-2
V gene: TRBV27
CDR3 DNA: TGTGCCAGCAGTTTGATCCCTAGAAGGGTCACCGGGGAGCTGTTTTTT
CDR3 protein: CASSLIPRRVTGELFF

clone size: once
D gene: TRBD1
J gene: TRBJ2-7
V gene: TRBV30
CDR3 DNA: TGTGCCTGGAGTGTCACGACAGGGGTCTCCTACGAGCAGTACTTC
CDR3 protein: CAWSVTTGVSYEQYF

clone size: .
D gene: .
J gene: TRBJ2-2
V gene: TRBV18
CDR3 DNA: TGTGCCAGCTCACAGTCGAACACCGGGGAGCTGTTTTTT
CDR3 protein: CASSQSNTGELFF

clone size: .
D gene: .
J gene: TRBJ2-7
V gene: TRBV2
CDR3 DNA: TGTGCCAGCAGTGAAGGTGGCTACGAGCAGTACTTC
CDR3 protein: CASSEGGYEQYF

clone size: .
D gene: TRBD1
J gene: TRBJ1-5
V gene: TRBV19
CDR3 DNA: TGTGCCAGTAGTAGACAGGGGGAGGGCAATCAGCCCCAGCATTTT
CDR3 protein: CASSRQGEGNQPQHF

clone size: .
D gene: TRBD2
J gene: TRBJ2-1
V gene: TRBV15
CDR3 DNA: TGTGCCACCAGCAGAGATGACGGGGGGGCCTTTGAGCAGTTCTTC
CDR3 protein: CATSRDDGGAFEQFF

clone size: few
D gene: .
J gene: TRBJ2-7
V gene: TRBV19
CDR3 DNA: TGTGCCAGTAGTATGGTGTGGGACGCCTCCTACGAGCAGTACTTC
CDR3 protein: CASSMVWDASYEQYF

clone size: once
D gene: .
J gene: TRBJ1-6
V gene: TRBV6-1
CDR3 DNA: TGTGCCAGCAGTCCTTTAAGCGAGTCACCCCTCCACTTT
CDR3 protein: CASSPLSESPLHF

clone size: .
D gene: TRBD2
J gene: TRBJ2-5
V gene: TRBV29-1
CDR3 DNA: TGCAGCGCGGTGTTCGGGACTAGCCGAGCGGAGACCCAGTACTTC
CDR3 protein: CSAVFGTSRAETQYF

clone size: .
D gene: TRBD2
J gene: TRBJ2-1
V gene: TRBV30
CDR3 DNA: TGTGCCTGGAGTGTATCTCGTACTAGCGGGTACAATGAGCAGTTCTTC
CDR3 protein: CAWSVSRTSGYNEQFF

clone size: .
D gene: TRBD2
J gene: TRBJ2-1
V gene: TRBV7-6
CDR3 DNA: TGTGCCAGCAGCATAGGGGCGGGGGGCTACAATGAGCAGTTCTTC
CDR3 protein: CASSIGAGGYNEQFF

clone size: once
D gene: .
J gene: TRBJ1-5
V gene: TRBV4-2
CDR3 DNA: TGTGCCAGCAGCCAAGATCGGGGGCAGCCCCAGCATTTT
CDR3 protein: CASSQDRGQPQHF

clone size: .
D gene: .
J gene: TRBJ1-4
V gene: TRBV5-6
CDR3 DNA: TGTGCCAGCAGCGGGGGGTATAATGAAAAACTGTTTTTT
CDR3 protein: CASSGGYNEKLFF

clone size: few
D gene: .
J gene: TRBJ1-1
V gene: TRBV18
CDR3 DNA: TGTGCCAGCTCACCGCAGGGTGATACTGAAGCTTTCTTT
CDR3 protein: CASSPQGDTEAFF

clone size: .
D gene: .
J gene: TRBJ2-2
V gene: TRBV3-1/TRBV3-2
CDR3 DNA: TGTGCCAGCAGCCAAGTGTACTTCCGGGGGGAGCTGTTTTTT
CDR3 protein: CASSQVYFRGELFF

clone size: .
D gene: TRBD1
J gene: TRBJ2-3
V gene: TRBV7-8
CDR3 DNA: TGTGCCAGCAGCCTCAGTCCAGCTCCGGGACAGCTTGACACAGATACGCAGTATTTT
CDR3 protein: CASSLSPAPGQLDTDTQYF

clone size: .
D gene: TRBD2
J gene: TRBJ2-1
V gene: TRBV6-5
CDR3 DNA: TGTGCCAGCAGTTACTTTAGCGGGATAGTCAATGAGCAGTTCTTC
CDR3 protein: CASSYFSGIVNEQFF

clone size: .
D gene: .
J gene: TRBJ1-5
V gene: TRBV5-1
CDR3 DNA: TGCGCCAGCAGCTTGGGTCTAAGTAGCAATCAGCCCCAGCATTTT
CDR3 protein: CASSLGLSSNQPQHF

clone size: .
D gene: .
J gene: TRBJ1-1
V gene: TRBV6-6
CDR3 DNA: TGTGCCAGCAGGGACAACACTTTCTTTGAAGCTTTCTTT
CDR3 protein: CASRDNTFFEAFF

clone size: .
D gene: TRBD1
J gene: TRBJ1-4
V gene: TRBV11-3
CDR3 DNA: TGTGCCAGCAGCGGGACAGGAAATGAAAAACTGTTTTTT
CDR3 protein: CASSGTGNEKLFF

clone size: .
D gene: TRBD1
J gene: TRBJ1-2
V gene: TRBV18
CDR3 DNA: TGTGCCAGCTCACCCAACTTCAGGACAGGGGGCGTGCTTTATGGCTACACCTTC
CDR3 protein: CASSPNFRTGGVLYGYTF

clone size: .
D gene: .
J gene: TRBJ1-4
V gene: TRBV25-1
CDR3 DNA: TGTGCCAGCAGTGACCCCGGACCTAGAGCGGTTGAAAAACTGTTTTTT
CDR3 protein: CASSDPGPRAVEKLFF

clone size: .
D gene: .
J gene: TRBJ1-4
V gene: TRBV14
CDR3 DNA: TGTGCCAGCAGCCAACCTCGAGGGGTTTCTACTAATGAAAAACTGTTTTTT
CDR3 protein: CASSQPRGVSTNEKLFF

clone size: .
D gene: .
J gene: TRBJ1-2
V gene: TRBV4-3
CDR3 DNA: TGCGCCAGCAGCCAAGAAATTCCCCCCGGGGCTTCCTATGGCTACACCTTC
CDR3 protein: CASSQEIPPGASYGYTF

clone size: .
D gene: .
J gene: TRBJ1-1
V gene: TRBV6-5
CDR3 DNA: TGTGCCACCAGACGGGGAGTGAACACTGAAGCTTTCTTT
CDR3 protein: CATRRGVNTEAFF

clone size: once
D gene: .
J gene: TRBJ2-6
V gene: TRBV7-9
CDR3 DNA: TGTGCCATTCGCAGGGGTGAGTCTGGGGCCAACGTCCTGACTTTC
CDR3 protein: CAIRRGESGANVLTF

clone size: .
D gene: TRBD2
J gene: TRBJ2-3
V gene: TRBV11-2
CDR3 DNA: TGTGCCAGCAGCTCCGGACTAGCGGGGTTTACAGATACGCAGTATTTT
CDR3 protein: CASSSGLAGFTDTQYF

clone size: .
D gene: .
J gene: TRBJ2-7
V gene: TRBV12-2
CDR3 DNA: TGTGCAAGTCGCTTAGGAGGGGGGGGCTCCTACGAGCAGTACTTC
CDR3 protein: CASRLGGGGSYEQYF

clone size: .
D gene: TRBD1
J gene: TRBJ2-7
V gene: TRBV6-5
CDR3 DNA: TGTGCCAGCAGTTACGGGCCTCTAGGGGGCCGGAAGGAGCAGTACTTC
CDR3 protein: CASSYGPLGGRKEQYF

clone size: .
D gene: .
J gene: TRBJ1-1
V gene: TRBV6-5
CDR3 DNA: TGTGCCAGCAGCCGTGTTAACACTGAAGCTTTCTTT
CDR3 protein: CASSRVNTEAFF

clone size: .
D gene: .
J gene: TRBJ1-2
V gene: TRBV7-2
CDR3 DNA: TGTGCCAGCAGCGTGGGACCCCTGGGCCTCTATGGCTACACCTTC
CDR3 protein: CASSVGPLGLYGYTF

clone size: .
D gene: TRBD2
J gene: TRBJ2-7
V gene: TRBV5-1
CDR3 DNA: TGCGCCAGCAGCTTGGCCCCCCAGCGGGGTAGCGAGCAGTACTTC
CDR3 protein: CASSLAPQRGSEQYF

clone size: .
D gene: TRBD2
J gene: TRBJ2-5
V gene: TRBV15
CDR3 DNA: TGTGCCATTTCGACTAGCGGTCAAGAGACCCAGTACTTC
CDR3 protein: CAISTSGQETQYF

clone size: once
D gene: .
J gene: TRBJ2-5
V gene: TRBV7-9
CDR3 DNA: TGTGCCAGCAGCTTCATTGGTGGGGGACGGTTCCAAGAGACCCAGTACTTC
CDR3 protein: CASSFIGGGRFQETQYF

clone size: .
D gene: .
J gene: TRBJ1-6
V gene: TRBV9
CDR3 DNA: TGTGCCAGCAGCGTAGTGGCCGATAATTCACCCCTCCACTTT
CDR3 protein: CASSVVADNSPLHF

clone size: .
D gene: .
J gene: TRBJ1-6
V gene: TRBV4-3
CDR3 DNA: TGCGCCAGCAGCCAAGATCCCCCAGGCTCGAATTCACCCCTCCACTTT
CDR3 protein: CASSQDPPGSNSPLHF

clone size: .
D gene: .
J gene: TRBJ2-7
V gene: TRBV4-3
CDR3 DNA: TGCGCCAGCAGCCAAGCCCTAGCACGGGGCTACGAGCAGTACTTC
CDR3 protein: CASSQALARGYEQYF

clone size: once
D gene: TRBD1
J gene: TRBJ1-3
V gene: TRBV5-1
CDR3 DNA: TGCGCCAGCAGCCCCGGACAGGGGACGGGTGGAAACACCATATATTTT
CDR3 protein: CASSPGQGTGGNTIYF

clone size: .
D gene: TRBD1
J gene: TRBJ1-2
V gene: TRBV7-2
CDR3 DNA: TGTGCCAGCAGCTACTCTGGGACAGGGGGGCATGGCTACACCTTC
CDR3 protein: CASSYSGTGGHGYTF